The source of this T cell receptor (beta chain) is a study of T cell responses to AZD1222 COVID-19 vaccine. Clones were read by immunoSEQ multiplex PCR, and TCRdb kept only the in-frame ones, dropping some. In the table there are 90,000 to 130,000 clones, around 90% of which are singletons. Germline lookup yields CDR1 SQVTM and CDR2 ANQGSEA. Trimming left V 4 bases short and J 0 bases short, with 19 bases between. The CDR3 has 17 residues. With respect to this clone: What it recognizes is unknown.

The study's findings and limits: Reportedly, nearly half the spike-specific TCRs target unmutated variant regions. It should be noted that donors were predominantly white British and more often female, and clonal diversity was possibly underestimated.

The receptor was isolated from an adult in good health. Specimen: peripheral blood, collected on day 0 of AZD1222 vaccination. The rearrangement links TRBV29-1 to TRBJ2-1, with D perhaps assigned TRBD1 or TRBD2 (5 bases each). CDR3 amino acids: CSVVGESVGSSYNEQFF. DNA for the CDR3: TGCAGCGTTGTAGGGGAGTCCGTTGGAAGCTCCTACAATGAGCAGTTCTTC.